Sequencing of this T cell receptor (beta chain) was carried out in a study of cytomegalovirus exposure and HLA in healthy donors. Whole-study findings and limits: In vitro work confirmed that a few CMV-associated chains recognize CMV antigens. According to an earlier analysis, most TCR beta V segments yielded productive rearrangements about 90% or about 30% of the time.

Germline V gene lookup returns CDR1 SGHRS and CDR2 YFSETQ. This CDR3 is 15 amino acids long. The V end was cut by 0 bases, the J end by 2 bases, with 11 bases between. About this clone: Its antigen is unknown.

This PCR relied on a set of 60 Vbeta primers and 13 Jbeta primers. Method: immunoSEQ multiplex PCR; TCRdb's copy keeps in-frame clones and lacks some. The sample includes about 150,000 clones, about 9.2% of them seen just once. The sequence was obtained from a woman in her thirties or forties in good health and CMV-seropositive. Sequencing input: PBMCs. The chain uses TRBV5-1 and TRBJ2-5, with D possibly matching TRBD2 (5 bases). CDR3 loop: CASSLGSSGQETQYF. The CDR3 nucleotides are TGCGCCAGCAGCTTGGGATCGTCGGGGCAAGAGACCCAGTACTTC.